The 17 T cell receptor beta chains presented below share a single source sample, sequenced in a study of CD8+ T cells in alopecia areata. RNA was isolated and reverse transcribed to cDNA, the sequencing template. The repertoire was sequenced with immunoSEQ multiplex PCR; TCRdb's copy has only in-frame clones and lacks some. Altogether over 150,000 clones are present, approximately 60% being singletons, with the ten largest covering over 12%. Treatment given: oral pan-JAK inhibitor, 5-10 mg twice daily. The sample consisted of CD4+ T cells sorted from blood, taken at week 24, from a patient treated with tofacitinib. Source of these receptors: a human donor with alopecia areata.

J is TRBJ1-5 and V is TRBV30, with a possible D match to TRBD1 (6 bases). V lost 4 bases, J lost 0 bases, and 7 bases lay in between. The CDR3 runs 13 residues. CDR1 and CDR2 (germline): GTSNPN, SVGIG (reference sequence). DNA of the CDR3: TGTGCCTGGAACAGGGATAGCAATCAGCCCCAGCATTTT. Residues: CAWNRDSNQPQHF.

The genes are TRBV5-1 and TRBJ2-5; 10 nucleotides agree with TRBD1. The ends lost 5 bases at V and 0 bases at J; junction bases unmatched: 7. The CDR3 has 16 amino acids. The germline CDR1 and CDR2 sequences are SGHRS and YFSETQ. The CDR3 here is CASSQRGQGYQETQYF. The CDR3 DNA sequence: TGCGCCAGCAGTCAGCGGGGACAGGGGTACCAAGAGACCCAGTACTTC.

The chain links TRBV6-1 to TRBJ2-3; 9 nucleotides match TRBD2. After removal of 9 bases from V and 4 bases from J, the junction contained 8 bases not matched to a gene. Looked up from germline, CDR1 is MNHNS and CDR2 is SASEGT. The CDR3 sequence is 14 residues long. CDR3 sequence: CASEAGGRADTQYF. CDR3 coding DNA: TGTGCCAGTGAGGCGGGGGGGCGTGCAGATACGCAGTATTTT.

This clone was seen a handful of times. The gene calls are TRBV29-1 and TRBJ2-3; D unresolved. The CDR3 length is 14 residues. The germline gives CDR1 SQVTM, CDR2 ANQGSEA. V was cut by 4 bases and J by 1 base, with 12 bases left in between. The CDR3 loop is CSVAPQWGTDTQYF. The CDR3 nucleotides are TGCAGCGTTGCCCCCCAGTGGGGCACAGATACGCAGTATTTT.

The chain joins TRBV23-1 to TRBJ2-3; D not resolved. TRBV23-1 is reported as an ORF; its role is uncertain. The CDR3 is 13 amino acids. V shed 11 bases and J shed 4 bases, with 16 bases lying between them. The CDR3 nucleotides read TGCGCCCCACCCAATCGGAGAGCAGATACGCAGTATTTT. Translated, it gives CAPPNRRADTQYF.

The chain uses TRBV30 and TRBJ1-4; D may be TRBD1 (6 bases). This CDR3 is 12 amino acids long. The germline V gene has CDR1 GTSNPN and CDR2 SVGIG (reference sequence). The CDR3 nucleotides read TGTGCGACCAGGGGAACTAATGAAAAACTGTTTTTT. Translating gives CATRGTNEKLFF.

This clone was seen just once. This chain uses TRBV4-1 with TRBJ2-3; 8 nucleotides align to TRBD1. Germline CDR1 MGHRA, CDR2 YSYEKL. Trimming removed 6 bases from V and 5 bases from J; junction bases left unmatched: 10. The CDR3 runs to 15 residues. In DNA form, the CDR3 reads TGCGCCAGCAGAGGGACAGGCGGGCGAGAAGATACGCAGTATTTT. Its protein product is CASRGTGGREDTQYF.

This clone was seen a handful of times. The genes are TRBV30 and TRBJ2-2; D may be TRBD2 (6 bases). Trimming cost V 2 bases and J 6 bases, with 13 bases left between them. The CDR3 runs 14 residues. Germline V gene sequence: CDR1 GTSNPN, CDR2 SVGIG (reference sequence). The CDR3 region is CAWSPFGGAGELFF. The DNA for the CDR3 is TGTGCCTGGAGTCCTTTTGGAGGGGCCGGGGAGCTGTTTTTT.

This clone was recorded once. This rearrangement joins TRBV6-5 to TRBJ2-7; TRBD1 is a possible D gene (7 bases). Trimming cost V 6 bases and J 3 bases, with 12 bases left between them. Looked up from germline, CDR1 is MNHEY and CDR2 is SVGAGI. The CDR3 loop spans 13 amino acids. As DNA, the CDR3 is TGTGCCAGCAGCCGGGGGACAGACTACGAGCAGTACTTC. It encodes CASSRGTDYEQYF.

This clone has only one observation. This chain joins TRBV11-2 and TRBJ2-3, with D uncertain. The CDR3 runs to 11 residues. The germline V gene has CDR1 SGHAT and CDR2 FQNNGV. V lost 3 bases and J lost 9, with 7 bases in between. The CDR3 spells CASSLGETQYF. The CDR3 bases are TGTGCCAGCAGCTTGGGCGAAACGCAGTATTTT. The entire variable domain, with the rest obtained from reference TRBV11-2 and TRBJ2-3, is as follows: EAGVAQSPRYKIIEKRQSVAFWCNPISGHATLYWYQQILGQGPKLLIQFQNNGVVDDSQLPKDRFSAERLKGVDSTLKIQPAKLEDSAVYLCASSLGETQYFGPGTRLTVL.

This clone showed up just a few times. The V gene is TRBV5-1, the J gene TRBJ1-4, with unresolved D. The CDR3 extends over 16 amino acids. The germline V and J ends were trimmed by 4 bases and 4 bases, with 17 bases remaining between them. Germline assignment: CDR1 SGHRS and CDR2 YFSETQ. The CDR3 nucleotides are TGCGCCAGCAGCATAAACGGAGGAGGTGGTAATGAAAAACTGTTTTTT. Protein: CASSINGGGGNEKLFF.

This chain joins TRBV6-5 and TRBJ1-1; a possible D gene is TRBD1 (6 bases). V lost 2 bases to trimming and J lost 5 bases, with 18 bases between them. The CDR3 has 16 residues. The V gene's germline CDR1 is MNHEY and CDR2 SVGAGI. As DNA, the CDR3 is TGTGCCAGCAGTTACGCTCGAACAGGGACGAGTACTGAAGCTTTCTTT. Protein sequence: CASSYARTGTSTEAFF.

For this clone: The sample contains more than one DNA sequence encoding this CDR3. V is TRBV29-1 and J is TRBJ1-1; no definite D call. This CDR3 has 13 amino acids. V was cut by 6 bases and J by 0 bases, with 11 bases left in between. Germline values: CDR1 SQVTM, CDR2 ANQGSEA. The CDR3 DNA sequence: TGCAGCGTCGCCCGGAAACTGAACACTGAAGCTTTCTTT. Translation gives CSVARKLNTEAFF.

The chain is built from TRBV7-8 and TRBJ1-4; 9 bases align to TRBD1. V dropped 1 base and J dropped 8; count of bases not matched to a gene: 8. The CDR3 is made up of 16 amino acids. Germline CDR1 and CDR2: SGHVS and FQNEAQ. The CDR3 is CASSLGGGQGGEKLFF. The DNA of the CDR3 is TGTGCCAGCAGCTTAGGAGGGGGACAGGGTGGAGAAAAACTGTTTTTT.

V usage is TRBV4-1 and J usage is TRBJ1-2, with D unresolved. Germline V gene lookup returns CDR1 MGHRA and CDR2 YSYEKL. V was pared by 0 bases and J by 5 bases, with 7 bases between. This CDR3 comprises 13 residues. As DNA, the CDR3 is TGCGCCAGCAGCCAAGATTCGATTTATGGCTACACCTTC. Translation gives CASSQDSIYGYTF.

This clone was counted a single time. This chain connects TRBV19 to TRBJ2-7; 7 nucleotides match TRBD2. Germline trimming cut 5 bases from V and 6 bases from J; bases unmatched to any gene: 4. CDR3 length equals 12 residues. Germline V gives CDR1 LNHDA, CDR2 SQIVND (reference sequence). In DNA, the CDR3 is TGTGCCAGTAGTCTAGGACTAGGCGAGCAGTACTTC. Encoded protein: CASSLGLGEQYF.

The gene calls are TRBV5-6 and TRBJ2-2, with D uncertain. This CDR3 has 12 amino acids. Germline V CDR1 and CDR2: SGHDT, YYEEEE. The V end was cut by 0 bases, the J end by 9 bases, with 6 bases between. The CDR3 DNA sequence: TGTGCCAGCAGCTTGGGCCACCGGGAGCTGTTTTTT. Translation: CASSLGHRELFF.